This is a list of T cell receptor beta chains from one sample in a study of tumor-infiltrating lymphocytes in primary liver carcinoma. TCRdb re-analysed the multiplex PCR reads in MiXCR, keeping a single row per CDR3 protein. The sample holds under 30,000 distinct CDR3 sequences, about three quarters seen once. Sequencing was carried out using liver tumor tissue from sampling region 3. These receptors were obtained from a man between 40 and 49 years old with primary liver carcinoma and hepatitis B virus infection. CDR3s leave out the opening cysteine and the closing phenylalanine or tryptophan. Size is stated for part of the rows, as once, few or many counts, or as a class when the clone is expanded.

v_call,clone_size,j_call,cdr3_aa
TRBV7-9,once,TRBJ2-6,ASSMGTGAGANLLT
TRBV12-3/TRBV12-4,.,TRBJ1-2,ASSLGQGANYGNT
TRBV18,few,TRBJ2-5,ASSLRTSGSEKMQY
TRBV4-3,.,TRBJ2-1,ASSQGLPGLAGAEQL
TRBV29-1,.,TRBJ2-7,CVGGGNFSEY
TRBV10-3,.,TRBJ1-1,AISDRYTKTEAF
TRBV11-2,once,TRBJ2-5,ASSRTPGGGKETQY
TRBV11-1,.,TRBJ2-7,ASSLEGLVELLQY
TRBV6-2/TRBV6-3,.,TRBJ2-3,ASGSYEEIDTQY
TRBV5-5,once,TRBJ2-7,ASSLEQHMTRPYEQY
TRBV11-1,.,TRBJ2-5,ASNGQVQVETQY
TRBV6-2/TRBV6-3,.,TRBJ1-1,TSNYQELNTEAF
TRBV5-1,.,TRBJ2-3,ASRGAVIDTQN
TRBV4-2,medium-sized,TRBJ1-5,ASSQEPGISNQPQH
TRBV12-3/TRBV12-4,.,TRBJ2-4,ASSLWGGEDITKNIQY
TRBV11-1,.,TRBJ2-1,VSSLTSPGQGNDEQS
TRBV11-3,.,TRBJ2-7,ASSLHPPGTSVFNEQS
TRBV13,.,TRBJ2-5,ASSPTRIGGEETQY
TRBV30,.,TRBJ1-4,AWTVSLRKALPTEKQF
TRBV11-3,.,TRBJ2-2,ARWPFKPITGELF
TRBV12-3/TRBV12-4,.,TRBJ2-7,PSSLIGSGSSYGQY
TRBV7-9,.,TRBJ1-2,TSNPEGRLSQYGYT
TRBV11-1,.,TRBJ2-5,ASSEQMEVDTQY
TRBV7-9,.,TRBJ2-1,AGSLPYQGPKTDEQF
TRBV6-2/TRBV6-3,medium-sized,TRBJ2-1,ASSYSGTNNEQF
TRBV4-3,once,TRBJ2-3,ASSQGVLLADTHY
TRBV11-2,once,TRBJ2-3,ASSLDGGTDEQY
TRBV10-3,.,TRBJ2-1,AINSPWKEQF
TRBV28,.,TRBJ2-5,ASNERRGIIETQY
TRBV12-3/TRBV12-4,.,TRBJ2-7,ASSLGQWASYEQY
TRBV5-4,.,TRBJ1-6,VSSIEPEGALH
TRBV12-3/TRBV12-4,.,TRBJ1-2,ASSSWGPGQKVYGYT
TRBV5-4,.,TRBJ2-7,ASSSGLAGEVDYVQY
TRBV19,few,TRBJ1-3,TSRGQNSGNTIY
TRBV5-5,.,TRBJ2-1,ASSPGRGSYNGQI
TRBV11-1,once,TRBJ2-7,ASSLRGSFSLYEQC
TRBV6-5,.,TRBJ2-7,ASSRTDAYVWY
TRBV11-2,.,TRBJ2-1,DRSPRREGLGEQF
TRBV11-2,once,TRBJ2-5,PSSLVKLALGKKETQY
TRBV29-1,.,TRBJ2-5,GGLTHGMETQC